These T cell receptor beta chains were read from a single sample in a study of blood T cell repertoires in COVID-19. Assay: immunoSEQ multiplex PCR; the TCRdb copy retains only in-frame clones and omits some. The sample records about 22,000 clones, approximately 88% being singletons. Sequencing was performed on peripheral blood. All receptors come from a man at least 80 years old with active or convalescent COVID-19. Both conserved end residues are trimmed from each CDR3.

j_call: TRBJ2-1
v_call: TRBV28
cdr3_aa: ASSLLGGNEQF

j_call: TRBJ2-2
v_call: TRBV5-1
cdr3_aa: ASSWTGLGDTGELF

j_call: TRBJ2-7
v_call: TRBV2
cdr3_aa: ASTTSRGAGEQY

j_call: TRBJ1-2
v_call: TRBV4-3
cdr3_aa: ASSREDRFESGYT

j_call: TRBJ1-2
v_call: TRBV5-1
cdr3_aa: ASSLGNRESNYGYT

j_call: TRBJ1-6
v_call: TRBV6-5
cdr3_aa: ASSLGGSYNSPLH

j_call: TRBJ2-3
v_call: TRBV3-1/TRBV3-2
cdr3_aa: ASSRIDSTDTQY

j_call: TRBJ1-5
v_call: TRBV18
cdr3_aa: ASSPPEQGARQPQH

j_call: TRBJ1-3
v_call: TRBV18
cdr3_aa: ASSPPPGAGNTIY

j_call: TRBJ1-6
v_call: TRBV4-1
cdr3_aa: ASRTGDLYNSPLH

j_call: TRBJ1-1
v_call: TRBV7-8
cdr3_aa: ASSPGGQMNTEAF

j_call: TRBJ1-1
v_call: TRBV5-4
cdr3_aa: ASRFQGGNTEAF

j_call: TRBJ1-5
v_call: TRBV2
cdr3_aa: ASSARTNQPQH

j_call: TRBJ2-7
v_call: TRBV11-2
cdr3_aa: ASSQGLGVTYEQY

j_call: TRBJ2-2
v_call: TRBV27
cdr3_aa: ASRLDRGDTGELF

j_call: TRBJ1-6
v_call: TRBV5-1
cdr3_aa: ASSLAPAGQDSPLH

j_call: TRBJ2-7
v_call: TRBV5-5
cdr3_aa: ASSFGGSYEQY

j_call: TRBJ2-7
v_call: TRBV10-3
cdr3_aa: AISDSDRVTSYEQY